The entry below gives a single T cell receptor beta chain sequence along with its context. All sequencing subjects had displayed CD8+CD57+ cell expansion on flow cytometry. After removal of 3 bases from V and 5 bases from J, the junction contained 5 bases not matched to a gene. This CDR3 comprises 14 residues. Germline V gives CDR1 MNHEY, CDR2 SMNVEV (reference sequence). This entry comes from a study of CD8+CD57+ T cells in acquired aplastic anemia. Looking at the study overall: DNA from sorted CD4+ and CD8+ cells averaged roughly 3.4 ug.

Researchers used genomic DNA as the template to profile TCR beta VDJ and CDR3. TCRdb processed the reads anew with MiXCR; each CDR3 protein has one entry. The data show roughly 200,000 distinct CDR3 sequences, roughly 65% seen once. The receptor comes from a human donor with aplastic anemia. The chain combines TRBV27 with TRBJ1-1, with 8 bases lining up with TRBD1. The material sequenced was sorted CD4+, CD8+, or CD8+CD57+ T cells (not recorded which) from PBMCs. CDR3 protein: CASSFGTGGTEAFF. The CDR3 nucleotides read TGTGCCAGCAGTTTCGGGACAGGTGGGACTGAAGCTTTCTTT.